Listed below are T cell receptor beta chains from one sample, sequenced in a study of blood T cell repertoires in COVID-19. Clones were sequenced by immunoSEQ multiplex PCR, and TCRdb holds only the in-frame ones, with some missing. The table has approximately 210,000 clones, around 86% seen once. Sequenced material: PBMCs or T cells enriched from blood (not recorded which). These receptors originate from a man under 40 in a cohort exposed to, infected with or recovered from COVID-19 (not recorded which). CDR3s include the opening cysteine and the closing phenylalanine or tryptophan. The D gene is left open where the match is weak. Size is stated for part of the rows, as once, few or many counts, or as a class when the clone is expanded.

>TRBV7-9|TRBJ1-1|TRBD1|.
TGTGCCAGCAGCTTAGTGGCAGGGGGCGTCCTTTTTGAAGCTTTCTTT
CASSLVAGGVLFEAFF
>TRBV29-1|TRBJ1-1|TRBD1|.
TGCAGCGCAAAGGGGGCGACTGAAGCTTTCTTT
CSAKGATEAFF
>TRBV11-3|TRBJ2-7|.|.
TGTGCCAGCAGCGATAGGAGAGGAGCGGAGCAGTACTTC
CASSDRRGAEQYF
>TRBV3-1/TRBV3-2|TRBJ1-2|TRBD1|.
TGTGCCAGCAGCCACCTAACAGGGGGCAACGGCTACACCTTC
CASSHLTGGNGYTF
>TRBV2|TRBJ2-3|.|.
TGTGCCAGCAGTGTTCAAGCGGCCACTAGCACAGATACGCAGTATTTT
CASSVQAATSTDTQYF
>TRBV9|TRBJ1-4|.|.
TGTGCCAGCAGCGTAGCTGGGGGCGCGGAAAAACTGTTTTTT
CASSVAGGAEKLFF
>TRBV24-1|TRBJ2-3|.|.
TGTGCCACCAGTGATCAAGGACTCCGGGTATTTGGCACAGATACGCAGTATTTT
CATSDQGLRVFGTDTQYF
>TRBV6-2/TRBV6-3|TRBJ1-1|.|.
TGTGCCAGCAGTTACCCGCCGCTGGACACTCGAGTTCCTGAAGCTTTCTTT
CASSYPPLDTRVPEAFF
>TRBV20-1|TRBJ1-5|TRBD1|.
TGCAGTGCTAGTCGGGGACAGGGAGGGGGGCAGCCCCAGCATTTT
CSASRGQGGGQPQHF
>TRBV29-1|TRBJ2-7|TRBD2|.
TGCAGCTTCTTCACCGGACTAGCGGGAGTGAACGAGCAGTACTTC
CSFFTGLAGVNEQYF
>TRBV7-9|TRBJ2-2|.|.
TGTGCCAGCAGCTATACAGGATCCGACCCCGGGGAGCTGTTTTTT
CASSYTGSDPGELFF
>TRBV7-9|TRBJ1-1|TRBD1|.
TGTGCCAGCAGCCCCCGGGGACAGGGAGTCACTGAAGCTTTCTTT
CASSPRGQGVTEAFF
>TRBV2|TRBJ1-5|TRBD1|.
TGTGCCAGCAGTGCGGGACAGGGAGATCAGCCCCAGCATTTT
CASSAGQGDQPQHF
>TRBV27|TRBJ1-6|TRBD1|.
TGTGCCAGCAGTTACCGGGGACAGGGTGGGAATTCACCCCTCCACTTT
CASSYRGQGGNSPLHF
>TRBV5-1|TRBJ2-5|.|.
TGCGCCAGCAGTCGGCAAGAGACCCAGTACTTC
CASSRQETQYF
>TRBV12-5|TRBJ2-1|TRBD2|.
TGTGCTAGTGCCACCCGAGTACCGGGAGGGCCCCATGAGCAGTTCTTC
CASATRVPGGPHEQFF
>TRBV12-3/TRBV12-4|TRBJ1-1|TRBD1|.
TGTGCCAGCAATCACAGGGGGCGAGTTGAAGCTTTCTTT
CASNHRGRVEAFF
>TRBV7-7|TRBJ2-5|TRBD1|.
TGTGCTAGCAGTCTCGTTGGACAGGGGGGGGAGACCCAGTACTTC
CASSLVGQGGETQYF
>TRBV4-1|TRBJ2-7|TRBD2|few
TGCGCCAGCAGCCTGAGCCCGGGACTAGCGGGAGCAGACGAGCAGTACTTC
CASSLSPGLAGADEQYF
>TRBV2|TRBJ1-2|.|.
TGTGCCAGCACCTCATCGAGACAGACCGGGCCGCGAGGCTACACCTTC
CASTSSRQTGPRGYTF
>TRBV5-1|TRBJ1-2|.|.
TGCGCCAGCAGCTTGGGGCCGTCTGAGCGAGGCTACACCTTC
CASSLGPSERGYTF
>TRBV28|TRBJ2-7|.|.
TGTGCCAGCAGTCTAGACCGATTCTCCCACTCCTACGAGCAGTACTTC
CASSLDRFSHSYEQYF
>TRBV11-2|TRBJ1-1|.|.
TGTGCCAGCAGCCCGAGGAAAGCCATGAACACTGAAGCTTTCTTT
CASSPRKAMNTEAFF
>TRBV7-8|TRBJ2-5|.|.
TGTGCCAGCAGCTTAGCTTTCAGGGAAGAGACCCAGTACTTC
CASSLAFREETQYF
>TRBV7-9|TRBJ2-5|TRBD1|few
TGTGCCAGCAGCTCTCTCGGGGAATATAGGACAGGGCACCAAGAGACCCAGTACTTC
CASSSLGEYRTGHQETQYF
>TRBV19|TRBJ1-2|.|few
TGTGCCAGTAGTTGGCAGGGGAGCTATGGCTACACCTTC
CASSWQGSYGYTF
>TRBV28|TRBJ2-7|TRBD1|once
TGTGCCAGCAGTTTGACAGGGAGTGGATACGAGCAGTACTTC
CASSLTGSGYEQYF
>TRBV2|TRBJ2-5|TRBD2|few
TGTGCCAGCAGTAGTAGCGGGAGGGCCGAGACCCAGTACTTC
CASSSSGRAETQYF
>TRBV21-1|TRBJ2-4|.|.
TGTGCCAGCGACAGGGCAAGTCGGGTGAGAAGTCTAGCCAAAAACATTCAGTACTTC
CASDRASRVRSLAKNIQYF
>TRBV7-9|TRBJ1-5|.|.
TGTGCCAGCAGCTTAGTTGGCGGGGTCAGCAATCAGCCCCAGCATTTT
CASSLVGGVSNQPQHF
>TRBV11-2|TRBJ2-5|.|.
TGTGCCAGCAGCTTAGCAGGGGGGAAGACCCAGTACTTC
CASSLAGGKTQYF
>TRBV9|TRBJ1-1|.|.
TGTGCCAGCAGCGAGGGGAGGTGGCTGAACACTGAAGCTTTCTTT
CASSEGRWLNTEAFF
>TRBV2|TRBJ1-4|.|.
TGTGCCAGCAGTGGGGGGGCAACTAATGAAAAACTGTTTTTT
CASSGGATNEKLFF